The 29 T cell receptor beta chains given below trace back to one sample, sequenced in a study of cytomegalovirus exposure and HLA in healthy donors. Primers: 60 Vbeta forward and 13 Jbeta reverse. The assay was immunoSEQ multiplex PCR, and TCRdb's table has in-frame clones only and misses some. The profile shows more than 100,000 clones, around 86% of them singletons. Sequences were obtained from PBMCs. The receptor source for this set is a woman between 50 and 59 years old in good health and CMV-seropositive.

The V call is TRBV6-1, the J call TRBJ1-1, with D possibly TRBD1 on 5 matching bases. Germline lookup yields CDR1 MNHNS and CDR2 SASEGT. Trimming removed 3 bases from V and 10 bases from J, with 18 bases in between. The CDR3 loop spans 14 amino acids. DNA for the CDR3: TGTGCCAGCAGTGACCCGAACGGGGGGGAGAGAGCTTTCTTT. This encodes CASSDPNGGERAFF.

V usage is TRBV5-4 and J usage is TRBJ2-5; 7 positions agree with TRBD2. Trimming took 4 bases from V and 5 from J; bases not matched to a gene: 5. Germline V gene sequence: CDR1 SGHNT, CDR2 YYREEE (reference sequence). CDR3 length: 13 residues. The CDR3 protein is CASSRGSKETQYF. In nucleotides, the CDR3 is TGTGCCAGCAGCCGCGGGAGTAAGGAGACCCAGTACTTC. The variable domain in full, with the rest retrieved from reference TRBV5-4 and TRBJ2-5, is ETGVTQSPTHLIKTRGQQVTLRCSSQSGHNTVSWYQQALGQGPQFIFQYYREEENGRGNFPPRFSGLQFPNYSSELNVNALELDDSALYLCASSRGSKETQYFGPGTRLLVL.

The CDR3 is CASRLLTGTAANEQYF. The CDR3 nucleotides read TGTGCCAGCAGACTCTTGACCGGGACAGCCGCCAACGAGCAGTACTTC. This chain uses TRBV28 with TRBJ2-7; 7 bases fit TRBD1. The CDR3 has 16 amino acids. The junction had 16 bases not matched to a gene; V was cut back by 6 bases and J by 5 bases. CDR1 is MDHEN, CDR2 SYDVKM, per germline.

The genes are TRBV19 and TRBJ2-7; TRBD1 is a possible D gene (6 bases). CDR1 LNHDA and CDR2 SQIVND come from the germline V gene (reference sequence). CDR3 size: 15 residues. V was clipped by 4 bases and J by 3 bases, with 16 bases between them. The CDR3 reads CASSTIGQRGYEQYF. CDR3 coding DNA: TGTGCCAGTAGTACAATCGGACAGAGAGGCTACGAGCAGTACTTC.

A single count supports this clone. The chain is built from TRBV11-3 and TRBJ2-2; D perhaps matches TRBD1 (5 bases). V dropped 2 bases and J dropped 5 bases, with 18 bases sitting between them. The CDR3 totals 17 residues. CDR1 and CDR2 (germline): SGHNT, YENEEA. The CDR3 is CASSLSREKAATGELFF. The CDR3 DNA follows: TGTGCCAGCAGCTTAAGCAGGGAAAAGGCTGCGACCGGGGAGCTGTTTTTT.

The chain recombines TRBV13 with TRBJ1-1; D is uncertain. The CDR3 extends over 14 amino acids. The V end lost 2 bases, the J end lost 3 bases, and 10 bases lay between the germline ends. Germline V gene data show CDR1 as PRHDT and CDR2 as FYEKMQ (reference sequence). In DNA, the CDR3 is TGTGCCAGCAGCTTAATGGCCGTGGACACTGAAGCTTTCTTT. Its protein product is CASSLMAVDTEAFF.

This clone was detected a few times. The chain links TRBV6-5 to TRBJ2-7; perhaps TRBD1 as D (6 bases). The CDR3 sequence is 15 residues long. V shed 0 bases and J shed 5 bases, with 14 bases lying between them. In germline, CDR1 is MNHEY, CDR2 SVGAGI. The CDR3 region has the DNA TGTGCCAGCAGTTACTCCCCCACAGGGTACGACGAGCAGTACTTC. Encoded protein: CASSYSPTGYDEQYF.

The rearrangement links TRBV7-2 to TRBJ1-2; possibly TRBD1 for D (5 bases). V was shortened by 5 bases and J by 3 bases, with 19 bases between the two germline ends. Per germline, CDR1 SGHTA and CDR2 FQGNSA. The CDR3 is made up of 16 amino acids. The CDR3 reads CASSRTPGSEYYGYTF. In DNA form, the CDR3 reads TGTGCCAGCAGCCGCACCCCAGGGTCAGAGTACTATGGCTACACCTTC.

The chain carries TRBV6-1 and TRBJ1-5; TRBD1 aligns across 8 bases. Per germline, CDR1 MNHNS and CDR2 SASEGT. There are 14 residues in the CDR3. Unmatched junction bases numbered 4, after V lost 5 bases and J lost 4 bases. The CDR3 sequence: CASSSYRGNQPQHF. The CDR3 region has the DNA TGTGCCAGCAGTTCCTACAGGGGGAATCAGCCCCAGCATTTT.

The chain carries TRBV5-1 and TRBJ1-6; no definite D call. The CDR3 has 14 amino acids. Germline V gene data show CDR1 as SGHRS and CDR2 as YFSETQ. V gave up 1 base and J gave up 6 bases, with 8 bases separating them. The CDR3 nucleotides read TGCGCCAGCAGCTTGACAGAAGCTAATTCACCCCTCCACTTT. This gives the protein CASSLTEANSPLHF. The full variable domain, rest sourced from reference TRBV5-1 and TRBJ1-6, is KAGVTQTPRYLIKTRGQQVTLSCSPISGHRSVSWYQQTPGQGLQFLFEYFSETQRNKGNFPGRFSGRQFSNSRSEMNVSTLELGDSALYLCASSLTEANSPLHFGNGTRLTVT.

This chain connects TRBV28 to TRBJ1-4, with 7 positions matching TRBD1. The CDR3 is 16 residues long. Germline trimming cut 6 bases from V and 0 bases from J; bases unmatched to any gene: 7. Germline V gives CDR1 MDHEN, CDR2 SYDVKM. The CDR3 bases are TGTGCCAGCAGAACCGGGACAGTCGCAACTAATGAAAAACTGTTTTTT. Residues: CASRTGTVATNEKLFF.

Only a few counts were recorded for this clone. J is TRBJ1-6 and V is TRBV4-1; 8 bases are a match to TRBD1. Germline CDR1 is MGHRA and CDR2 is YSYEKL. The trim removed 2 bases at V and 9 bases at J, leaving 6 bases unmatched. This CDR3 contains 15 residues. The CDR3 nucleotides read TGCGCCAGCAGCCAATATGGACAGGGCAGTTCACCCCTCCACTTT. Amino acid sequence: CASSQYGQGSSPLHF.

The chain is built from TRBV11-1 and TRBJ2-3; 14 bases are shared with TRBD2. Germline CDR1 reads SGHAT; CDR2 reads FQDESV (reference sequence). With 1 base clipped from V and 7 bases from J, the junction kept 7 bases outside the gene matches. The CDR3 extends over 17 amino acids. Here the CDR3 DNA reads TGTGCCAGCAGCTTAGGGCTGACTAGCGGGGGGGCGAATACGCAGTATTTT. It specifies CASSLGLTSGGANTQYF. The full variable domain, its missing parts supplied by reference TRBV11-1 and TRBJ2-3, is EAEVAQSPRYKITEKSQAVAFWCDPISGHATLYWYRQILGQGPELLVQFQDESVVDDSQLPKDRFSAERLKGVDSTLKIQPAELGDSAMYLCASSLGLTSGGANTQYFGPGTRLTVL.

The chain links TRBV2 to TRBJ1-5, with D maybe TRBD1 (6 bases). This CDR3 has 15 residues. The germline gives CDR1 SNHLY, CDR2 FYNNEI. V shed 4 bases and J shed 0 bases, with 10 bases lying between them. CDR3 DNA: TGTGCCAGCAGTGGAACAGGGAATAGCAATCAGCCCCAGCATTTT. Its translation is CASSGTGNSNQPQHF. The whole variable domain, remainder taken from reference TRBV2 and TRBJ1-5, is EPEVTQTPSHQVTQMGQEVILRCVPISNHLYFYWYRQILGQKVEFLVSFYNNEISEKSEIFDDQFSVERPDGSNFTLKIRSTKLEDSAMYFCASSGTGNSNQPQHFGDGTRLSIL.

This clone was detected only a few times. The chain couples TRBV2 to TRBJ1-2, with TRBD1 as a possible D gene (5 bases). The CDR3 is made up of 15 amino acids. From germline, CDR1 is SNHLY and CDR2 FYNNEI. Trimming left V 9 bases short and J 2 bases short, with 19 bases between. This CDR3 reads CASFVPGLRNYGYTF. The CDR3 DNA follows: TGTGCCAGTTTCGTACCGGGACTCAGAAACTATGGCTACACCTTC.

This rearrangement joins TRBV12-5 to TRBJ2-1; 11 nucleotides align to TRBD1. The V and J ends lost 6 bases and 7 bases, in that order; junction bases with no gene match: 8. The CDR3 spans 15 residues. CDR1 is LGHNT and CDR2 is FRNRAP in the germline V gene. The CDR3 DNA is TGTGCTAGTGGAACAGGGACAGGGGGGGGGAATGAGCAGTTCTTC. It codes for CASGTGTGGGNEQFF.

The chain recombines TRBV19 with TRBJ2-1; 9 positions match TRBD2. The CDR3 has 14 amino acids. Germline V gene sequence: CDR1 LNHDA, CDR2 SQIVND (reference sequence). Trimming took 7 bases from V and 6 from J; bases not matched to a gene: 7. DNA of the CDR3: TGTGCCAGTAAGGTCGGTAGCGGGAGCAATGAGCAGTTCTTC. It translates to CASKVGSGSNEQFF.

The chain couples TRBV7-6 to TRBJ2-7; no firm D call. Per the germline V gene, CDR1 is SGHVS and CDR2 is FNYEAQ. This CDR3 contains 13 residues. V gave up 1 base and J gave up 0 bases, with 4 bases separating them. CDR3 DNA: TGTGCCAGCAGCTTAGACAGCTCCTACGAGCAGTACTTC. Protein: CASSLDSSYEQYF.

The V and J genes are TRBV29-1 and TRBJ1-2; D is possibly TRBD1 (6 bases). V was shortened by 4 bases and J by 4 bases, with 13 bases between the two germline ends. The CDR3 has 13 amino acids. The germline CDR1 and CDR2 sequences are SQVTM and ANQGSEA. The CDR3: CSVGREGGYGYTF. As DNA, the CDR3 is TGCAGCGTTGGCAGGGAAGGGGGCTATGGCTACACCTTC.

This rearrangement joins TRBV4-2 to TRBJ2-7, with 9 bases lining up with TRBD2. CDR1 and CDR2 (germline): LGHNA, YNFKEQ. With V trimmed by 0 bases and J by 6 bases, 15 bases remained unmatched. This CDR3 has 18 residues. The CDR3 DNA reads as TGTGCCAGCAGCCAAGATGTGGGGCGTGGCGGGAGGGCCGGCGAGCAGTACTTC. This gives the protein CASSQDVGRGGRAGEQYF.

This CDR3 is CASSRHRAGEQYF. For the CDR3, the DNA is TGTGCCAGCAGCAGACACAGGGCCGGCGAGCAGTACTTC. The rearrangement links TRBV5-6 to TRBJ2-7, with TRBD1 as a possible D gene (6 bases). Trimming removed 4 bases from V and 6 bases from J, with 14 bases in between. The germline CDR1 and CDR2 sequences are SGHDT and YYEEEE. The CDR3 contains 13 residues. The variable domain in full, completed from reference TRBV5-6 and TRBJ2-7, reads DAGVTQSPTHLIKTRGQQVTLRCSPKSGHDTVSWYQQALGQGPQFIFQYYEEEERQRGNFPDRFSGHQFPNYSSELNVNALLLGDSALYLCASSRHRAGEQYFGPGTRLTVT.

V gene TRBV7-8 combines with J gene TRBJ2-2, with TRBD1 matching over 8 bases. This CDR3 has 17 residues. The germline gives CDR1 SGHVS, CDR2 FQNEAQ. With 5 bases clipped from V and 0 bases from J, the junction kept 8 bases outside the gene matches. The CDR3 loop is CASSLTTGASNTGELFF. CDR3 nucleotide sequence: TGTGCCAGCAGCCTGACGACAGGGGCGTCGAACACCGGGGAGCTGTTTTTT.

The CDR3 DNA is TGTGCCAGCAGTTTATCCGGGGAATGGTCCGAGCAGTACTTC. Translating gives CASSLSGEWSEQYF. J is TRBJ2-7 and V is TRBV28; D is possibly TRBD2 (5 bases). The CDR3 contains 14 residues. Trimming removed 1 base at V and 6 bases at J, with 13 bases between. The germline CDR1 and CDR2 sequences are MDHEN and SYDVKM.

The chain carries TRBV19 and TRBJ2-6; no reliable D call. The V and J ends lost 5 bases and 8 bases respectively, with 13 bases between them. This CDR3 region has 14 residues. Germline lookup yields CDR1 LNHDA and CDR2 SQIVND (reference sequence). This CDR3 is CASSQPGRSNVLTF. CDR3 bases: TGTGCCAGTAGTCAACCTGGCCGATCCAACGTCCTGACTTTC.

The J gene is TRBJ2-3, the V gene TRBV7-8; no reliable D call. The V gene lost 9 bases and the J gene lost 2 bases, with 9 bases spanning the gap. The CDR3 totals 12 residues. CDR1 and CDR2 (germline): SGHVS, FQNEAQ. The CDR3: CASSILTDTQYF. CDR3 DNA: TGTGCCAGTTCTATCCTCACAGATACGCAGTATTTT. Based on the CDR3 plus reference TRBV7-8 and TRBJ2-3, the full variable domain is GAGVSQSPRYKVAKRGQDVALRCDPISGHVSLFWYQQALGQGPEFLTYFQNEAQLDKSGLPSDRFFAERPEGSVSTLKIQRTQQEDSAVYLCASSILTDTQYFGPGTRLTVL.

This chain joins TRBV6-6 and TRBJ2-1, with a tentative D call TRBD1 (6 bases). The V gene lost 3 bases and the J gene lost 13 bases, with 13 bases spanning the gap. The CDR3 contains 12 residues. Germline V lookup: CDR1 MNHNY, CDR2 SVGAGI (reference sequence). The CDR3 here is CASSYSDRHQFF. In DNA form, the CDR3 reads TGTGCCAGCAGTTATTCGGACAGACACCAGTTCTTC.

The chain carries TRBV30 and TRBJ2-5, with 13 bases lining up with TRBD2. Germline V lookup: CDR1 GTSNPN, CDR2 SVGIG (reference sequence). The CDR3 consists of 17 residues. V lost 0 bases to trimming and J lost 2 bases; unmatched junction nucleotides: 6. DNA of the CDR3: TGTGCCTGGAGTGTATGGAGGACTAGCGGGAGTCAAGAGACCCAGTACTTC. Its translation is CAWSVWRTSGSQETQYF.

DNA of the CDR3: TGTGCCAGCAGCCAAGATGTAGGGGAGGGTATGAATGAGCAGTTCTTC. Its translation: CASSQDVGEGMNEQFF. The J gene is TRBJ2-1, the V gene TRBV14, with 7 bases identical to TRBD2. With 0 bases clipped from V and 7 bases from J, the junction kept 9 bases outside the gene matches. The CDR3 runs to 16 residues. Germline V gene sequence: CDR1 SGHDN, CDR2 FVKESK.

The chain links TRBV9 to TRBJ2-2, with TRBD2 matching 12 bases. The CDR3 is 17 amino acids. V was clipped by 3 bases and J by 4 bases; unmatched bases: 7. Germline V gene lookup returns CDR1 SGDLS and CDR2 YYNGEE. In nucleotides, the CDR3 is TGTGCCAGCAGCGCTCGACTAGCGGGAGCGGTCACCGGGGAGCTGTTTTTT. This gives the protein CASSARLAGAVTGELFF.